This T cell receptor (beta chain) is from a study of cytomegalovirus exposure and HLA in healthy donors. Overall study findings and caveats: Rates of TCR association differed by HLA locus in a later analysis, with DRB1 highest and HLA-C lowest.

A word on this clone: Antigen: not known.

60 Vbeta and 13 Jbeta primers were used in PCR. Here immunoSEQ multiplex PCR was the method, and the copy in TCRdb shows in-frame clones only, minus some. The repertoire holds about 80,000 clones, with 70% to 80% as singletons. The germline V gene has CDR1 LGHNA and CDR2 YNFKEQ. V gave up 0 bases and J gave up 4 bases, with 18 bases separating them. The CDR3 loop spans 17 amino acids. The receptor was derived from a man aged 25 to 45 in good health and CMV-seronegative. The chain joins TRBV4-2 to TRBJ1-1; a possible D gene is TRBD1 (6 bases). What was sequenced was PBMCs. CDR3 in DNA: TGTGCCAGCAGCCAAGATGGGCCGAGGGGACACCTCACTGAAGCTTTCTTT. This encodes CASSQDGPRGHLTEAFF.